Below are 29 T cell receptor beta chains sequenced from a single sample in a study of cytomegalovirus exposure and HLA in healthy donors. PCR used 60 Vbeta primers and 13 Jbeta primers. Clones were read by immunoSEQ multiplex PCR, and TCRdb kept only the in-frame ones, dropping some. In the table there are hundreds of thousands of clones, approximately 78% of which are singletons. Sequencing was carried out using PBMCs. Receptor source: a boy aged 5-17 years in good health and CMV-seronegative.

The CDR3 spells CASSPLEITNEKLFF. CDR3 nucleotides: TGTGCCAGCAGCCCTCTTGAGATAACTAATGAAAAACTGTTTTTT. The chain has TRBV7-9 and TRBJ1-4; D remains ambiguous. The CDR3 consists of 15 residues. V was trimmed by 5 bases and J by 1 base, leaving 11 bases between them. The V gene's germline CDR1 is SEHNR and CDR2 FQNEAQ (reference sequence).

The chain combines TRBV27 with TRBJ2-2; 7 bases map to TRBD1. Germline trimming cut 3 bases from V and 2 bases from J; bases unmatched to any gene: 6. Germline CDR1 and CDR2: MNHEY and SMNVEV (reference sequence). CDR3 length: 16 residues. The CDR3 DNA reads as TGTGCCAGCAGTTTCTCCGGGACAGTAAACACCGGGGAGCTGTTTTTT. This codes for CASSFSGTVNTGELFF.

The chain uses TRBV18 and TRBJ1-4, with TRBD1 matching 9 bases. CDR3 size: 16 residues. The junction had 4 bases not matched to a gene; V was cut back by 3 bases and J by 2 bases. Germline CDR1 is KGHSH and CDR2 is LQKENI. The DNA of the CDR3 is TGTGCCAGCTCACCGGCGGACAGGGGCACTAATGAAAAACTGTTTTTT. Amino acids: CASSPADRGTNEKLFF.

The chain employs TRBV7-8 and TRBJ2-5; the match to TRBD1 covers 7 bases. Per germline, CDR1 SGHVS and CDR2 FQNEAQ. The CDR3 consists of 16 residues. The ends lost 7 bases at V and 3 bases at J; junction bases unmatched: 14. The CDR3 nucleotides read TGTGCCAGCACCCCTTTATTGGGGGACAGCAAAGAGACCCAGTACTTC. It encodes CASTPLLGDSKETQYF.

The chain is built from TRBV27 and TRBJ1-5; D remains ambiguous. This CDR3 has 14 amino acids. V was cut by 3 bases and J by 1 base, with 7 bases left in between. Germline V gene data show CDR1 as MNHEY and CDR2 as SMNVEV (reference sequence). The CDR3 sequence: CASSLFGSNQPQHF. The CDR3 nucleotides are TGTGCCAGCAGTTTGTTCGGGAGCAATCAGCCCCAGCATTTT.

This rearrangement joins TRBV4-1 to TRBJ2-1; 11 bases are a match to TRBD2. The J segment lost 6 bases and the V segment lost 1 base, leaving 2 bases of the junction unmatched. CDR1 is MGHRA, CDR2 YSYEKL, per germline. This CDR3 spans 15 amino acids. CDR3: CASSQGLAGGNEQFF. CDR3 nucleotides: TGCGCCAGCAGCCAAGGCCTAGCGGGAGGCAATGAGCAGTTCTTC.

A single count supports this clone. The rearrangement uses TRBV5-1 and TRBJ2-6, with unresolved D. Trimming left V 0 bases short and J 4 bases short, with 8 bases between. Per the germline V gene, CDR1 is SGHRS and CDR2 is YFSETQ. CDR3 size: 15 residues. The CDR3 DNA follows: TGCGCCAGCAGCTTGGTGCAGTCCGGGGCCAACGTCCTGACTTTC. It yields the protein CASSLVQSGANVLTF.

The gene calls are TRBV29-1 and TRBJ1-2; no clear D gene. Germline CDR1 is SQVTM and CDR2 is ANQGSEA. The CDR3 length is 15 residues. V was pared by 4 bases and J by 8 bases, with 23 bases between. CDR3 sequence (DNA): TGCAGCGTTGTAATACCTTTGAGGGTAGGAAGGGGCTACACCTTC. Its translation is CSVVIPLRVGRGYTF.

The table lists this clone with a few counts. The chain links TRBV2 to TRBJ2-1; TRBD1 matches 9 bases. Trimming took 6 bases from V and 4 from J; bases not matched to a gene: 7. This CDR3 contains 15 residues. Germline assignment: CDR1 SNHLY and CDR2 FYNNEI. DNA of the CDR3: TGTGCCAGCAGCCGAGACAGGGGGGGTTACAATGAGCAGTTCTTC. It specifies CASSRDRGGYNEQFF.

This clone was observed a few times. The J gene is TRBJ2-1, the V gene TRBV5-6; the D gene is possibly TRBD1 (6 bases). V lost 6 bases, J lost 0 bases, and 13 bases lay in between. CDR1 is SGHDT, CDR2 YYEEEE, per germline. This CDR3 has 15 amino acids. The CDR3 protein is CASNRVLSSYNEQFF. CDR3 DNA: TGTGCCAGCAACAGGGTTTTATCCTCCTACAATGAGCAGTTCTTC.

The chain couples TRBV15 to TRBJ1-1; 7 bases map to TRBD1. This CDR3 is built from 15 residues. Trimming cost V 4 bases and J 3 bases; bases outside gene matches: 8. Germline values: CDR1 LNHNV, CDR2 YYDKDF (reference sequence). In DNA, the CDR3 is TGTGCCACCAGCAACAGACAGGGTAGGGACACTGAAGCTTTCTTT. Its protein is CATSNRQGRDTEAFF.

The V and J genes are TRBV4-2 and TRBJ2-7; 9 nucleotides match TRBD1. V dropped 0 bases and J dropped 5; count of bases not matched to a gene: 5. The CDR3 has 15 amino acids. Looked up from germline, CDR1 is LGHNA and CDR2 is YNFKEQ. CDR3 residues: CASSQEGQGMNEQYF. The CDR3 nucleotides are TGTGCCAGCAGCCAAGAAGGACAGGGGATGAACGAGCAGTACTTC.

A word on this clone: At one of its ends the junction is not consistent with the germline gene, which may arise from a read error. The chain uses TRBV5-1 and TRBJ1-2; 8 bases are shared with TRBD1. Germline V lookup: CDR1 SGHRS, CDR2 YFSETQ. This CDR3 is built from 15 residues. The CDR3 sequence: CAGSLQGQGGYGYTF. The CDR3 DNA sequence: TGCGCCGGCAGCTTACAAGGACAGGGAGGCTATGGCTACACCTTC. Full variable domain (missing parts from reference TRBV5-1 and TRBJ1-2): KAGVTQTPRYLIKTRGQQVTLSCSPISGHRSVSWYQQTPGQGLQFLFEYFSETQRNKGNFPGRFSGRQFSNSRSEMNVSTLELGDSALYLCAGSLQGQGGYGYTFGSGTRLTVV.

This chain links TRBV7-2 with TRBJ2-1; TRBD2 matches 8 bases. With V trimmed by 0 bases and J by 3 bases, 4 bases remained unmatched. CDR3 length: 16 amino acids. Germline V gene lookup returns CDR1 SGHTA and CDR2 FQGNSA. The CDR3 loop reads CASSLAAGAVYNEQFF. The CDR3 region has the DNA TGTGCCAGCAGCTTAGCAGCGGGAGCAGTCTACAATGAGCAGTTCTTC.

This clone was counted only a few times. The chain is built from TRBV5-5 and TRBJ2-1; no firm D call. The CDR3 is 12 amino acids. The V gene lost 7 bases and the J gene lost 7 bases, with 12 bases spanning the gap. The germline V gene encodes CDR1 SGHKS and CDR2 YYEKEE (reference sequence). CDR3 amino acids: CASRVDWNEQFF. The CDR3 DNA is TGTGCCAGCCGAGTTGATTGGAATGAGCAGTTCTTC.

The chain has TRBV7-8 and TRBJ2-3, with D perhaps matching TRBD1 (6 bases). The CDR3 is made up of 15 amino acids. Germline CDR1 SGHVS, CDR2 FQNEAQ. The V end was cut by 1 base, the J end by 3 bases, with 11 bases between. This CDR3 is CASSLDAGVTDTQYF. DNA of the CDR3: TGTGCCAGCAGCTTAGATGCAGGGGTAACAGATACGCAGTATTTT.

The V and J genes are TRBV19 and TRBJ2-5; 8 positions agree with TRBD1. The V gene's germline CDR1 is LNHDA and CDR2 SQIVND (reference sequence). The CDR3 contains 11 residues. The ends lost 8 bases at V and 9 bases at J; junction bases unmatched: 5. The CDR3 bases are TGTGCCAGTCAGGACAGGGTTGCCCAGTACTTC. Translated: CASQDRVAQYF.

This clone appeared a few times. The genes are TRBV4-1 and TRBJ1-5, with 9 bases lining up with TRBD1. Germline V gene sequence: CDR1 MGHRA, CDR2 YSYEKL. The CDR3 contains 14 residues. The V segment lost 4 bases and the J segment 6 bases; nucleotides outside the gene matches: 4. The CDR3 spells CASSPGTGLQPQHF. The CDR3 DNA sequence: TGCGCCAGCAGCCCAGGGACAGGGCTTCAGCCCCAGCATTTT.

The chain has TRBV29-1 and TRBJ2-3, with 10 bases lining up with TRBD1. CDR3 length: 15 amino acids. From germline, CDR1 is SQVTM and CDR2 ANQGSEA. Germline trimming cut 0 bases from V and 5 bases from J; bases unmatched to any gene: 5. CDR3 sequence: CSVEEGTGEGDTQYF. The CDR3 DNA reads as TGCAGCGTTGAAGAGGGGACAGGGGAAGGAGATACGCAGTATTTT.

This chain links TRBV30 with TRBJ2-7; D may be TRBD1 (6 bases). V was pared by 0 bases and J by 2 bases, with 8 bases between. From germline, CDR1 is GTSNPN and CDR2 SVGIG (reference sequence). The CDR3 contains 13 residues. The CDR3 DNA is TGTGCCTGGAGTGTACCAGGGGCCTACGAGCAGTACTTC. Encoded protein: CAWSVPGAYEQYF.

Only a few counts were recorded for this clone. The chain is built from TRBV7-2 and TRBJ2-3; D gene unclear. V was shortened by 4 bases and J by 2 bases, with 13 bases between the two germline ends. The CDR3 length is 15 residues. Germline V lookup: CDR1 SGHTA, CDR2 FQGNSA. CDR3: CASSSRTGLTDTQYF. CDR3 DNA sequence: TGTGCCAGCAGCTCACGTACCGGTCTCACAGATACGCAGTATTTT.

The V and J genes are TRBV10-1 and TRBJ2-3, with 11 bases lining up with TRBD2. Unmatched junction bases numbered 12, after V lost 3 bases and J lost 4 bases. The germline gives CDR1 WNHNN, CDR2 SYGVQD (reference sequence). CDR3 size: 18 residues. This CDR3 reads CASSDYGLAGAGPDTQYF. The CDR3 region has the DNA TGCGCCAGCAGTGACTACGGACTAGCGGGCGCTGGCCCAGATACGCAGTATTTT.

This chain uses TRBV2 with TRBJ2-1; D is possibly TRBD2 (6 bases). The CDR3 totals 15 residues. V lost 6 bases and J lost 4, with 16 bases in between. The germline CDR1 and CDR2 sequences are SNHLY and FYNNEI. The CDR3 reads CASSFLANQYNEQFF. The CDR3 coding sequence is TGTGCCAGCAGCTTTCTAGCGAACCAGTACAATGAGCAGTTCTTC. Variable domain in full (rest from reference TRBV2 and TRBJ2-1): EPEVTQTPSHQVTQMGQEVILRCVPISNHLYFYWYRQILGQKVEFLVSFYNNEISEKSEIFDDQFSVERPDGSNFTLKIRSTKLEDSAMYFCASSFLANQYNEQFFGPGTRLTVL.

This clone was counted only a few times. The V call is TRBV6-5, the J call TRBJ1-1; TRBD1 might be the D (5 bases). Germline V gene data show CDR1 as MNHEY and CDR2 as SVGAGI. This CDR3 spans 14 amino acids. Trimming shortened V by 4 bases and J by 0 bases, and 9 bases separated the two germline ends. The CDR3 nucleotides are TGTGCCAGCAGTTCGACAGCCATGAACACTGAAGCTTTCTTT. It is translated as CASSSTAMNTEAFF.

The chain recombines TRBV10-1 with TRBJ2-1, with D maybe TRBD1 (5 bases). Germline values: CDR1 WNHNN, CDR2 SYGVQD (reference sequence). The CDR3 consists of 15 residues. V shed 2 bases and J shed 10 bases, with 18 bases lying between them. The CDR3 DNA sequence: TGCGCCAGCAGTGAGGGCGGATGGGGCCTGGTCGAGCAGTTCTTC. Residues: CASSEGGWGLVEQFF.

V is TRBV7-9 and J is TRBJ1-3; D is possibly TRBD1 (5 bases). The germline V gene encodes CDR1 SEHNR and CDR2 FQNEAQ (reference sequence). This CDR3 spans 18 amino acids. V lost 5 bases, J lost 6 bases, and 26 bases lay in between. The DNA for the CDR3 is TGTGCCAGCAGCCCTAATTATCCCGGGACTCGTCTTAAAAACACCATATATTTT. Residues: CASSPNYPGTRLKNTIYF.

With respect to this clone: The junction shows a germline mismatch at one end, possibly a read error. This chain joins TRBV11-2 and TRBJ2-2; TRBD2 aligns across 14 bases. The CDR3 has 18 residues. Germline CDR1 SGHAT, CDR2 FQNNGV. In nucleotides, the CDR3 is TGTGCCAGCACCTCCCGACTAGCGGGAGGGCCGAAAACCGGGGAGCTGTTTTTT. Its translation is CASTSRLAGGPKTGELFF.

The chain has TRBV14 and TRBJ1-2; 7 nucleotides line up with TRBD1. The CDR3 extends over 15 amino acids. The trim removed 2 bases at V and 5 bases at J, leaving 8 bases unmatched. The germline V gene has CDR1 SGHDN and CDR2 FVKESK. In DNA, the CDR3 is TGTGCCAGCAGCCAAAGCCTTGGACAGGTTTATGGCTACACCTTC. Protein sequence: CASSQSLGQVYGYTF.

In this sample, this clone turned up once. The CDR3 nucleotides read TGTGCCAGTAGTTTTCCGGGACAGGGAGACTCAGCGGGAGTTTACGAGCAGTACTTC. Translation: CASSFPGQGDSAGVYEQYF. The chain couples TRBV19 to TRBJ2-7; weak D call: TRBD1 (9 bases). The CDR3 contains 19 residues. Trimming stripped 5 bases from V and 4 bases from J, with 30 bases between. The germline CDR1 and CDR2 sequences are LNHDA and SQIVND (reference sequence).